This note documents a single TCR beta chain sequence. Its cognate antigen is unknown. Different DNA sequences within this sample yield the same CDR3. Trimming shortened V by 4 bases and J by 0 bases, and 7 bases separated the two germline ends. CDR1 is SQVTM and CDR2 is ANQGSEA in the germline V gene. CDR3 length: 12 residues. CD45RA-negative memory and CD45RA+ naive subsets were split from the CD4+ cells. This record belongs to a study of shared clonotypes between healthy human individuals. Whole-study results and caveats: When compared with the clonotypes that were shared by all four sorted-subset donors, the non-shared clonotypes turned out to have lower generation probabilities.

Profiling relied on immunoSEQ multiplex PCR, and the TCRdb table lists in-frame clones only, not all of them. The data hold 2,500,000 or so clones, with over 85% observed a single time. The sample was naive CD4+ T cells from PBMCs. Stated subset: CD45RA+ positively selected. V gene TRBV29-1 combines with J gene TRBJ2-7, with a weak D call TRBD2 (5 bases). The receptor was isolated from a man younger than 30 in good health. Some clones in this sample may be carry-over from other donors' samples. CDR3 protein: CSVVANSYEQYF. The DNA for the CDR3 is TGCAGCGTTGTAGCGAACTCCTACGAGCAGTACTTC.